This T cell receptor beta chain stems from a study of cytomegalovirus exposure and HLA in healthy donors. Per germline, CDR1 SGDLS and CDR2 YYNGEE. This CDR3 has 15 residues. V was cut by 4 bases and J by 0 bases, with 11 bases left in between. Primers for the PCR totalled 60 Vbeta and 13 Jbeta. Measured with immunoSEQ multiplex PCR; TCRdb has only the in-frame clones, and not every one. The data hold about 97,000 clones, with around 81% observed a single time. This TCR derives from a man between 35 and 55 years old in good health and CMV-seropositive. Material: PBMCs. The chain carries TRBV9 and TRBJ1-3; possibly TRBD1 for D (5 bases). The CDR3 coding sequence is TGTGCCAGCAGCCTCGACAGTTACTCTGGAAACACCATATATTTT. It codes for CASSLDSYSGNTIYF.